This T cell receptor (beta chain) was obtained from a study of cytomegalovirus exposure and HLA in healthy donors. Study-wide points: Earlier analysis found most TCR beta V segments productive about 87% or about 30% of the time. Fewer N-insertions than the roughly 700-donor mean were reportedly shown by an Asian-associated ancestry cluster in a later analysis.

Remarks on this clone: Its specificity is not known.

The primer mix had 60 Vbeta and 13 Jbeta primers. Using immunoSEQ multiplex PCR, the repertoire was profiled, and TCRdb retains in-frame clones only, with some absent. The sample has tens of thousands of clones. The CDR3 spans 16 residues. Germline loops: CDR1 MNHEY, CDR2 SVGAGI. This chain connects TRBV6-5 to TRBJ2-5; D possibly corresponds to TRBD2 (6 bases). The end of the DNA is better explained by TRBJ2-7, so the J call may be wrong. The source of this sequence is a woman aged 55-69 years in good health and CMV-seronegative. Sequences were obtained from PBMCs. CDR3 sequence (DNA): TGTGCCAGCAGTTACTCGTCTAGCGCTGATTTTTACGAGCAGTACTTC. Translating it yields CASSYSSSADFYEQYF.